A single sample gave rise to the 16 T cell receptor beta chains below, sequenced in a study of cytomegalovirus exposure and HLA in healthy donors. The primer mix had 60 Vbeta and 13 Jbeta primers. Clones were sequenced by immunoSEQ multiplex PCR, and TCRdb holds only the in-frame ones, with some missing. The sample shows around 190,000 clones, around 76% of them seen only once. Sequencing used PBMCs. The origin of the receptors is a man aged 25-45 years in good health and CMV-seronegative.

The chain employs TRBV29-1 and TRBJ2-3; a weak D match, TRBD2 (6 bases). V dropped 5 bases and J dropped 4 bases, with 16 bases sitting between them. The CDR3 spans 14 residues. The germline CDR1 and CDR2 sequences are SQVTM and ANQGSEA. CDR3: CSVNFPGGSDTQYF. CDR3 nucleotide sequence: TGCAGCGTTAACTTTCCTGGGGGGTCAGATACGCAGTATTTT.

The chain joins TRBV27 to TRBJ2-3; D is unclear. The length of the CDR3 is 16 residues. Germline V gene lookup returns CDR1 MNHEY and CDR2 SMNVEV (reference sequence). The ends were cut back, 1 base at V and 6 bases at J, with 17 bases in the middle. DNA for the CDR3: TGTGCCAGCAGTTTATATCCCCAATTCGCGGCGGATACGCAGTATTTT. The encoded protein is CASSLYPQFAADTQYF.

The chain is built from TRBV2 and TRBJ2-7; maybe TRBD1 (6 bases). CDR1 and CDR2 (germline): SNHLY, FYNNEI. V was trimmed by 7 bases and J by 4 bases, leaving 14 bases between them. This CDR3 contains 13 residues. The DNA for the CDR3 is TGTGCCAGCAAGTCAGGGGCGCCTTACGAGCAGTACTTC. It translates to CASKSGAPYEQYF.

This clone was recorded only once. This sequence joins TRBV18 and TRBJ2-4; 7 nucleotides align to TRBD1. Germline V lookup: CDR1 KGHSH, CDR2 LQKENI. The CDR3 is 19 residues long. After removal of 0 bases from V and 0 bases from J, the junction contained 11 bases not matched to a gene. The DNA of the CDR3 is TGTGCCAGCTCACCACCCGGGACAGTAGAGTGGTTAGCCAAAAACATTCAGTACTTC. It encodes CASSPPGTVEWLAKNIQYF.

J is TRBJ2-1 and V is TRBV9, with D tentatively TRBD2 (6 bases). Per the germline V gene, CDR1 is SGDLS and CDR2 is YYNGEE. Between the trimmed V and J ends, which lost 4 bases and 0 bases, there was a span of 20 bases. The length of the CDR3 is 18 residues. The CDR3 region is CASSLPLGGLSSYNEQFF. CDR3 in DNA: TGTGCCAGCAGCCTCCCTTTGGGGGGATTAAGCTCCTACAATGAGCAGTTCTTC.

The V call is TRBV2, the J call TRBJ2-3, with 10 bases fitting TRBD2. This CDR3 region has 15 residues. CDR1 is SNHLY and CDR2 is FYNNEI in the germline V gene. V dropped 6 bases and J dropped 3; count of bases not matched to a gene: 6. The DNA for the CDR3 is TGTGCCAGCAGCCCTAGCGGGAGCGGGACAGATACGCAGTATTTT. It translates to CASSPSGSGTDTQYF.

The chain joins TRBV4-1 to TRBJ1-4; D ambiguous. Germline lookup yields CDR1 MGHRA and CDR2 YSYEKL. This CDR3 has 16 residues. V lost 0 bases and J lost 4, with 12 bases in between. Here the CDR3 reads CASSQEGGLSNEKLFF. CDR3 bases: TGCGCCAGCAGCCAAGAGGGAGGGTTGAGTAATGAAAAACTGTTTTTT.

V gene TRBV10-3 combines with J gene TRBJ2-7; D gene ambiguous. Germline CDR1 and CDR2: ENHRY and SYGVKD. The V gene lost 4 bases and the J gene lost 1 base, with 8 bases spanning the gap. This CDR3 region has 13 residues. The CDR3 protein is CAISATESYEQYF. CDR3 in DNA: TGTGCCATCAGTGCGACGGAGTCCTACGAGCAGTACTTC.

This chain uses TRBV19 with TRBJ1-1; D perhaps matches TRBD1 (5 bases). The CDR3 consists of 14 residues. V shed 4 bases and J shed 6 bases, with 15 bases lying between them. The germline gives CDR1 LNHDA, CDR2 SQIVND (reference sequence). CDR3 in DNA: TGTGCCAGTAGTACGATACAGGTGGCAGCTGAAGCTTTCTTT. This codes for CASSTIQVAAEAFF.

The rearrangement links TRBV5-6 to TRBJ2-1, with 11 bases fitting TRBD2. V lost 5 bases, J lost 5 bases, and 3 bases stayed unmatched. The length of the CDR3 is 14 residues. The germline V gene has CDR1 SGHDT and CDR2 YYEEEE. DNA for the CDR3: TGTGCCAGCAGTGGACTAGCGGGTCACAATGAGCAGTTCTTC. Translation: CASSGLAGHNEQFF.

In the case of this clone: A read error may produce the germline difference seen at one junction end. The chain couples TRBV7-7 to TRBJ2-2, with 10 bases that match TRBD2. Per the germline V gene, CDR1 is SSHAT and CDR2 is FNYEAQ (reference sequence). The CDR3 length is 17 residues. The CDR3 here is CASSFRASGSNTGELFF. DNA for the CDR3: TGTGCTAGCAGCTTTCGGGCTAGCGGGAGTAACACCGGGGAGCTGTTTTTT.

The chain couples TRBV6-5 to TRBJ1-1; 7 bases match TRBD1. V lost 4 bases, J lost 5 bases, and 7 bases stayed unmatched. The CDR3 loop spans 14 amino acids. Germline lookup yields CDR1 MNHEY and CDR2 SVGAGI. The CDR3 loop is CASSLTGSWTEAFF. The CDR3, as DNA: TGTGCCAGCAGTTTGACAGGGTCTTGGACTGAAGCTTTCTTT.

This chain uses TRBV7-6 with TRBJ2-3, with D maybe TRBD2 (7 bases). The CDR3 has 17 residues. Looked up from germline, CDR1 is SGHVS and CDR2 is FNYEAQ. The V end lost 5 bases, the J end lost 5 bases, and 23 bases lay between the germline ends. CDR3 nucleotides: TGTGCCAGCAGCCCTCTCCCGTTGGGGGGCGGGGGAGATACGCAGTATTTT. As protein: CASSPLPLGGGGDTQYF. The full variable domain, completed using reference TRBV7-6 and TRBJ2-3, is GAGVSQSPRYKVTKRGQDVALRCDPISGHVSLYWYRQALGQGPEFLTYFNYEAQQDKSGLPNDRFSAERPEGSISTLTIQRTEQRDSAMYRCASSPLPLGGGGDTQYFGPGTRLTVL.

The V gene is TRBV7-9, the J gene TRBJ2-7, with 8 bases aligning to TRBD1. V was clipped by 3 bases and J by 7 bases; unmatched bases: 2. The germline V gene encodes CDR1 SEHNR and CDR2 FQNEAQ (reference sequence). CDR3 length: 12 residues. The CDR3 DNA is TGTGCCAGCAGCTTCGGGACAGGTGAGCAGTACTTC. Translating gives CASSFGTGEQYF.

The genes are TRBV5-1 and TRBJ2-3; 9 positions match TRBD1. Germline V CDR1 and CDR2: SGHRS, YFSETQ. CDR3 length: 17 residues. Trimming removed 4 bases from V and 4 bases from J; junction bases left unmatched: 13. In nucleotides, the CDR3 is TGCGCCAGCAGCAATTACAGGGGGCCAGCTGCCGCAGATACGCAGTATTTT. It is translated as CASSNYRGPAAADTQYF.

The V call is TRBV19, the J call TRBJ1-4, with unresolved D. V gave up 7 bases and J gave up 8 bases, with 17 bases separating them. CDR1 is LNHDA and CDR2 is SQIVND in the germline V gene (reference sequence). The CDR3 sequence is 14 residues long. CDR3 nucleotide sequence: TGTGCCAGTACCCCTAGGTTACTTGGGGAAAAACTGTTTTTT. This gives the protein CASTPRLLGEKLFF.